This TCR beta chain was found in a study of human T cells and chemical hapten exposure. The overall study: Upper-back patches of 0.01% DPC were read at 6 days. A patient group, mainly female, showed alopecia areata, totalis or universalis.

After removal of 0 bases from V and 6 bases from J, the junction contained 4 bases not matched to a gene. Per germline, CDR1 DFQATT and CDR2 SNEGSKA (reference sequence). This CDR3 is built from 14 residues. Methods used by the authors: Individual samples carried between roughly 23,224 and 700,000 TCRs, with some 100,000 as the median. MiXCR was run by TCRdb on the RACE reads, yielding one entry per CDR3 protein. What appears here as the V and J calls and clone size reflects TCRdb's work, not the paper's. Found here are under 95,000 distinct CDR3 sequences, 8.5% of them singletons; the top ten hold 2.5% to 3%. Time point noted: pre-sensitization, week 0. The treatment: therapeutic diphenylcyclopropenone sensitization with weekly scalp DPC. Total RNA was isolated from whole blood that had not been fractionated.

The starting material was whole blood, obtained in connection with sensitization to the hapten diphenylcyclopropenone (DPC). The rearrangement links TRBV20-1 to TRBJ2-3; 9 bases map to TRBD1. The receptor was derived from a middle-aged man with alopecia areata. Some clones in this sample may be carry-over from other donors' samples. CDR3: CSARDAGTGDTQYF. CDR3 in DNA: TGCAGTGCTAGAGACGCCGGGACAGGGGATACGCAGTATTTT.